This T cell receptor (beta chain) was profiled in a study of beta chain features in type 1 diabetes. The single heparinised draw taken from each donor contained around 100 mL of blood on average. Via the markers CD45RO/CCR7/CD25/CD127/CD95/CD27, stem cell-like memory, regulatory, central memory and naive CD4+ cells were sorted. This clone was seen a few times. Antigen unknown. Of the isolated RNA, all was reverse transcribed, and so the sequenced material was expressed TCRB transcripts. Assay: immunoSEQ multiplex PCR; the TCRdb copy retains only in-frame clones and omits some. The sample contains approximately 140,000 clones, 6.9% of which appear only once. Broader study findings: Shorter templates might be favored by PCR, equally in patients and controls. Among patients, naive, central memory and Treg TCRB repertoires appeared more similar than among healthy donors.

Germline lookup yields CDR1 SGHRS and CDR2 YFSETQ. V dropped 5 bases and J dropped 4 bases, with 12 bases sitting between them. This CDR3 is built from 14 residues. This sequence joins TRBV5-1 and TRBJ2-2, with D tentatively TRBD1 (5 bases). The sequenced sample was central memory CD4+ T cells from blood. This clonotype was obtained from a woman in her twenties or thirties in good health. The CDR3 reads CASSPDTSTGELFF. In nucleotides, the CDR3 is TGCGCCAGCAGTCCGGACACGAGCACCGGGGAGCTGTTTTTT. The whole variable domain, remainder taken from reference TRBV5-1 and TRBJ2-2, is KAGVTQTPRYLIKTRGQQVTLSCSPISGHRSVSWYQQTPGQGLQFLFEYFSETQRNKGNFPGRFSGRQFSNSRSEMNVSTLELGDSALYLCASSPDTSTGELFFGEGSRLTVL.